Listed below are T cell receptor beta chains from one sample, sequenced in a study of CD4 and CD8 cells across lung adenocarcinoma regions. TCRdb re-analysed the PCR reads in MiXCR, keeping a single row per CDR3 protein. The sample holds approximately 4,200 distinct CDR3 sequences, around half seen once. The sequencing input was CD4+ T cells from the center of a lung tumor. Receptor source: a female donor with lung adenocarcinoma. The CD4 and CD8 labels of this study may be unreliable. CDR3s include the opening cysteine and the closing phenylalanine or tryptophan. Each record gives: CDR3 DNA, CDR3 protein, D gene, V gene, J gene, clone size. The D gene is left open where the match is weak. Size is omitted from some rows. Given values are once, few, many or a class for expanded clones.

TGTGCCAGCAGCCTGGGACTAGCGGGGATCGAGCAGTACTTC	CASSLGLAGIEQYF	TRBD2	TRBV7-2	TRBJ2-7	-
TGTGCCAGCAGCTTATGGAGTGTGGGCTCTGAGCAGTTCTTC	CASSLWSVGSEQFF	-	TRBV7-2	TRBJ2-1	-
TGTGCCAGCAGCTTCTTCCGGACAGACTCCTACGAGCAGTTCTTC	CASSFFRTDSYEQFF	-	TRBV7-2	TRBJ2-1	-
TGTGCCAGCAGTGAAGCCCCCGAGGCAGGCGGGGGCTACACCTTC	CASSEAPEAGGGYTF	-	TRBV6-1	TRBJ1-2	-
TGTGCCAGCAGTTCGGGGACATCCCCGGCAGATATTCAGTATTTC	CASSSGTSPADIQYF	-	TRBV6-5	TRBJ2-4	-
TGTGCCAGCAGTCCTCGGCAGGGGGGCGCCTACAATGAGCAGTTCTTC	CASSPRQGGAYNEQFF	-	TRBV27	TRBJ2-1	few
TGTGCCAGCAGTGAAGAAGGCGCGGGCTCCTACGAGCAGTACTTT	CASSEEGAGSYEQYF	-	TRBV6-1	TRBJ2-4	-
TGTGCCAGCAGCTTAGAGGGGTCCGCCACCTACAATGAGCAGTTCTTC	CASSLEGSATYNEQFF	-	TRBV11-3	TRBJ2-1	-
TGTGCCAGCAGTTCCCGACTAGCGGGAGGCACAGATACGCAGTATTTT	CASSSRLAGGTDTQYF	TRBD2	TRBV27	TRBJ2-3	large
TGTGCCAGCAGTTCCCACGGGGGTGGGGACGAGCAGTACTTC	CASSSHGGGDEQYF	-	TRBV27	TRBJ2-7	-
TGTGCCAGCAGCTCCGCGGTAAAAGAAGCTTTCTTT	CASSSAVKEAFF	-	TRBV11-2	TRBJ1-1	-
TGTGCCAGCAGCTTAGATGGGACCCTGGATGAGCAGTTCTTC	CASSLDGTLDEQFF	-	TRBV7-8	TRBJ2-1	-
TGTGCCACCAGTGACCTAGCGGGAGACAACTACAATGAGCAGTTCTTC	CATSDLAGDNYNEQFF	TRBD2	TRBV24-1	TRBJ2-1	few
TGTGCCAGCAGAGAGACCTTAGCCAAAAACATTCAGTACTTC	CASRETLAKNIQYF	-	TRBV6-1	TRBJ2-4	once
TGCGCCAGCAGTGAATCGACAGGGGAGAGGAATGAGCAGTTCTTC	CASSESTGERNEQFF	TRBD1	TRBV10-1	TRBJ2-1	-
TGTGCCAGCAACAGCAATCAGCCCCAGCATTTT	CASNSNQPQHF	-	TRBV6-1	TRBJ1-5	-
TGTGCCAGCAGTCCAATTCGGGAGGGTCAGTTCTTC	CASSPIREGQFF	TRBD2	TRBV6-1	TRBJ2-1	-
TGCGCCAGCAGTGAGGGTTGGATGGGGAAAAACATTCAGTACTTC	CASSEGWMGKNIQYF	-	TRBV10-2	TRBJ2-4	-
TGTGCCAGCAGGTCAGGGGGTTACAACACCGGGGAGCTGTTTTTT	CASRSGGYNTGELFF	TRBD1	TRBV6-1	TRBJ2-2	-
TGCGCCAGCAGCCCCTCTAGCGGGGATAAAGAGACCCAGTACTTC	CASSPSSGDKETQYF	TRBD2	TRBV5-1	TRBJ2-5	medium-sized
TGTGCCAGCAGTTATGGTAGAGGGTTCTACGAGCAGTACTTC	CASSYGRGFYEQYF	-	TRBV6-5	TRBJ2-7	-
TGTGCCAGCAGTTTACGGTCCGCCAAAAACATTCAGTACTTC	CASSLRSAKNIQYF	-	TRBV12-3/TRBV12-4	TRBJ2-4	medium-sized
TGTGCCAGCAGTGCCTTAGAAGGGGTCCCCTACGAGCAGTACTTC	CASSALEGVPYEQYF	-	TRBV6-1	TRBJ2-7	few
TGTGCCAGCAGCCCACCGGGACTAGCGGGAGGGGGGCAGTTCTTC	CASSPPGLAGGGQFF	TRBD2	TRBV7-2	TRBJ2-1	-
TGTGCCAGCAGTGTGCGGGGCGCAGAGACCCAGTATTTT	CASSVRGAETQYF	-	TRBV6-1	TRBJ2-3	-
TGTGCCAGCAGCAAAGTAGCGGGGGGACCTAGCACAGATACGCAGTATTTT	CASSKVAGGPSTDTQYF	TRBD2	TRBV7-3	TRBJ2-3	-
TGTGCCAGCAGCCTCGGACTCGTGGGCTACGAGCAGTACTTC	CASSLGLVGYEQYF	-	TRBV6-6	TRBJ2-7	large
TGTGGCCTCCAGGAGGTGAACACAGGTAAGCAGTTTTTT	CGLQEVNTGKQFF	-	TRBV6-1	TRBJ2-2	-
TGCGCCAGCAGCCAAGTAGCGGGAGAGACCGATGCGCAGTTCTTT	CASSQVAGETDAQFF	TRBD2	TRBV4-1	TRBJ2-1	-
TGTGCCAGCAGTTCGTACAGGGGATTATACTACAATGAGCAGTTCTTC	CASSSYRGLYYNEQFF	TRBD1	TRBV27	TRBJ2-1	-
TGTGCCAGCAGTTTGGCGGGAACCTACGAGCAGTACTTC	CASSLAGTYEQYF	-	TRBV27	TRBJ2-7	-
TGTGCCAGCAGTTCATGGGGGCCAGATCAAGAGACCCAGTACTTC	CASSSWGPDQETQYF	-	TRBV27	TRBJ2-5	-
TGTGCCAGCAGTGAAGGCTACACCGCGAGATATGGCTACACCTTC	CASSEGYTARYGYTF	-	TRBV6-1	TRBJ1-2	-
TGTGCCAGCAGTTCTAATCCGGGACTAGTTCTTAACAATGAGCAGTTCTTC	CASSSNPGLVLNNEQFF	TRBD2	TRBV6-5	TRBJ2-1	few
TGTGCCAGCTCGAGGGTAAATGAGCAGTACTTC	CASSRVNEQYF	-	TRBV6-1	TRBJ2-7	-
TGTGCCAGCATCGGTGAGCAGTTCTTC	CASIGEQFF	-	TRBV27	TRBJ2-1	-
TGTGCCAGCAGTGAATCGGCTTCTTCCTACAATGAGCAGTTCTTC	CASSESASSYNEQFF	-	TRBV6-1	TRBJ2-1	-
TGTGCCAGCAGCTTACGGGACATGCGCTACGAGCAGTACTTC	CASSLRDMRYEQYF	-	TRBV7-9	TRBJ2-7	-
TGTGCCAGCAGTCCGATCCCTTTCCGGGGGGATCAGCCCCAGCATTTT	CASSPIPFRGDQPQHF	-	TRBV6-1	TRBJ1-5	-
TGTGCCAGCAGTTATCGTGGGGCAGGGCCTGGCACTGAAGCTTTCTTT	CASSYRGAGPGTEAFF	-	TRBV6-5	TRBJ1-1	large